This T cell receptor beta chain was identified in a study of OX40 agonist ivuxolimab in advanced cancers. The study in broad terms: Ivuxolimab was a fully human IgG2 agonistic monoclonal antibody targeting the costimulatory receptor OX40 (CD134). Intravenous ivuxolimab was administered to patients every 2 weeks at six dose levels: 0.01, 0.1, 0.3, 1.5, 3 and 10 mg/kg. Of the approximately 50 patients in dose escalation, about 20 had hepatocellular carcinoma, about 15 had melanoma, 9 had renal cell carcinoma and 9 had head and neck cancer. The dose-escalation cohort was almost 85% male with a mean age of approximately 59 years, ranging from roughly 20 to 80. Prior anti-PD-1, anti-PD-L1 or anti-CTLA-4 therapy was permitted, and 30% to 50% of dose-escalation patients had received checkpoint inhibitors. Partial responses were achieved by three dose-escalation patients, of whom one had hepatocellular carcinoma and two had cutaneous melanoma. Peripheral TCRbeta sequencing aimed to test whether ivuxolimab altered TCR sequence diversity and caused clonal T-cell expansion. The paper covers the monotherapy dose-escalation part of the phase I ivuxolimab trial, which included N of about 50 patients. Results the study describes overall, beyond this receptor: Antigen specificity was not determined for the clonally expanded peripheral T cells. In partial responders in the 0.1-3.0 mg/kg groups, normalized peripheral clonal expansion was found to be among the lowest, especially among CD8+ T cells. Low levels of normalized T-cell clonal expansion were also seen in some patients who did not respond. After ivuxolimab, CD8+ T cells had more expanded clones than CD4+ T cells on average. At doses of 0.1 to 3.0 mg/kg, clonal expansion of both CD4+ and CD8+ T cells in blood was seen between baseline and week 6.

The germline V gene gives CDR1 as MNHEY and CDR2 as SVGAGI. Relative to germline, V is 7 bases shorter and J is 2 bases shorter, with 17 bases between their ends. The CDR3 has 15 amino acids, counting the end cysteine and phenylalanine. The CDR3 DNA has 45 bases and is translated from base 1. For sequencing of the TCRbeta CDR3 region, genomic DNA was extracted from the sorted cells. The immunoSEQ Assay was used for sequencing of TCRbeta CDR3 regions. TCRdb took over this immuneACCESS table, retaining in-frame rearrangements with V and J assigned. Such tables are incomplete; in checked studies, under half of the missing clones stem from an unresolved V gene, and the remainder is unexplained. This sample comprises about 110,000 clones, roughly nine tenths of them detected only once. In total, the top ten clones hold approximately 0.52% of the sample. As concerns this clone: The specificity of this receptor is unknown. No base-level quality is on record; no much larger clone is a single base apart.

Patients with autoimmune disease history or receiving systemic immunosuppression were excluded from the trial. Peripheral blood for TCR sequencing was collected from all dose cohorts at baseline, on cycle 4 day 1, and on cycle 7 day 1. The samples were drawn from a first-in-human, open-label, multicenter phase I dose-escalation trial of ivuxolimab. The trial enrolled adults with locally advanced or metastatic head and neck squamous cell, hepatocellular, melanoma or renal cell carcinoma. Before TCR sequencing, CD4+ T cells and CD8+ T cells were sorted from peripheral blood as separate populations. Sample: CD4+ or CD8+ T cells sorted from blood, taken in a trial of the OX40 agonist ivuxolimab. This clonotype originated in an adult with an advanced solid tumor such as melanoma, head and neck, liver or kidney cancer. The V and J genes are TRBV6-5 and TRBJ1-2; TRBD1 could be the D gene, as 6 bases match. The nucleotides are TGTGCCAGCAACAAAGCCGGGGGCGGAAACTATGGCTACACCTTC. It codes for CASNKAGGGNYGYTF.